The 31 T cell receptor beta chains presented below share a single source sample, sequenced in a study of radiation and T cells in renal cell carcinoma. Time point specified: blood 2 weeks post-SBRT. Treatment indicated: 15 Gy SBRT to primary tumor, nephrectomy 4 weeks later. Measured with immunoSEQ multiplex PCR; TCRdb has only the in-frame clones, and not every one. The table lists tens of thousands of clones, roughly 80% of them singletons. The material sequenced was blood, taken from a patient whose treatment included radiotherapy and nephrectomy. All receptors derive from a man between 60 and 75 years old with renal cell carcinoma.

The chain uses TRBV6-1 and TRBJ2-3, with D hard to call. The CDR3 spans 15 residues. With 4 bases removed from V and 0 bases from J, the gap between germline ends came to 11 bases. CDR1 and CDR2 (germline): MNHNS, SASEGT. CDR3 region: CASSVTETSTDTQYF. In nucleotides, the CDR3 is TGTGCCAGCAGTGTAACAGAGACTAGCACAGATACGCAGTATTTT.

The rearrangement links TRBV7-2 to TRBJ2-1, with a tentative D call TRBD1 (6 bases). The CDR3 length is 15 residues. The germline CDR1 and CDR2 sequences are SGHTA and FQGNSA. V lost 1 base and J 9 bases, leaving 16 bases between the germline ends. The DNA for the CDR3 is TGTGCCAGCAGCTTAGGGGGTATAACAGGGACTGAGCAGTTCTTC. Encoded protein: CASSLGGITGTEQFF.

This rearrangement joins TRBV5-1 to TRBJ2-2; the D call may be TRBD1 or TRBD2 (5 bases each). The CDR3 runs to 13 residues. Germline V gene data show CDR1 as SGHRS and CDR2 as YFSETQ. V gave up 2 bases and J gave up 7 bases, with 9 bases separating them. The CDR3 sequence is CASSFGTGGELFF. The CDR3 DNA reads as TGCGCCAGCAGCTTTGGGACGGGCGGGGAGCTGTTTTTT.

The CDR3: CASSQGLGGTYNEQFF. In nucleotides, the CDR3 is TGCGCCAGCAGCCAAGGCCTGGGGGGAACCTACAATGAGCAGTTCTTC. This sequence joins TRBV4-1 and TRBJ2-1; D might be TRBD2 (6 bases). V was pared by 1 base and J by 2 bases, with 12 bases between. CDR1 and CDR2 from the germline V gene are MGHRA and YSYEKL. This CDR3 spans 16 amino acids.

A few counts support this clone. The rearrangement links TRBV5-1 to TRBJ1-1, with TRBD1 matching 7 bases. Trimming at V came to 3 bases and at J to 0 bases, leaving 2 bases not matched to a gene. Germline V lookup: CDR1 SGHRS, CDR2 YFSETQ. This CDR3 is built from 14 residues. CDR3 sequence reads: CASSWDRLNTEAFF. The DNA for the CDR3 is TGCGCCAGCAGCTGGGACAGACTGAACACTGAAGCTTTCTTT.

The genes are TRBV6-5 and TRBJ2-7, with TRBD2 matching over 9 bases. J gave up 3 bases and V 11 bases, and 8 bases lay outside the gene matches. Germline CDR1 is MNHEY and CDR2 is SVGAGI. The CDR3 is 13 residues long. In DNA, the CDR3 is TGTGCCGCGCGGCGGGAGGGAAACTACGAGCAGTACTTC. Protein sequence: CAARREGNYEQYF.

The chain links TRBV5-5 to TRBJ2-5; the D gene could be TRBD1 or TRBD2 (5 bases each). The CDR3 runs 14 residues. V lost 3 bases and J lost 5, with 14 bases in between. Germline CDR1 is SGHKS and CDR2 is YYEKEE (reference sequence). The CDR3 DNA reads as TGTGCCAGCAGCTCCGGGACGCGGTTGGAGACCCAGTACTTC. Protein sequence: CASSSGTRLETQYF.

The V gene is TRBV19, the J gene TRBJ1-2, with TRBD1 as a possible D gene (6 bases). V lost 3 bases to trimming and J lost 4 bases, with 9 bases between them. The CDR3 is 13 amino acids. Germline V lookup: CDR1 LNHDA, CDR2 SQIVND (reference sequence). CDR3: CASSIRDTYGYTF. The CDR3, as DNA: TGTGCCAGTAGTATCCGGGACACCTATGGCTACACCTTC.

The V call is TRBV27, the J call TRBJ2-5; D uncertain. Per germline, CDR1 MNHEY and CDR2 SMNVEV (reference sequence). The CDR3 extends over 14 amino acids. The V gene lost 0 bases and the J gene lost 7 bases, with 12 bases spanning the gap. Here the CDR3 reads CASSLSTASGTQYF. The CDR3 nucleotides are TGTGCCAGCAGTTTATCGACGGCTTCGGGGACCCAGTACTTC.

The gene calls are TRBV29-1 and TRBJ2-7; 10 bases are a match to TRBD1. Germline V gene sequence: CDR1 SQVTM, CDR2 ANQGSEA. V shed 2 bases and J 0 bases; nucleotides not matched to a gene: 4. The CDR3 has 15 residues. CDR3 DNA sequence: TGCAGCGTTGAACTAGACAGGGGGCTCTCCTACGAGCAGTACTTC. As protein: CSVELDRGLSYEQYF.

This chain links TRBV25-1 with TRBJ2-3; D is uncertain. V dropped 4 bases and J dropped 9 bases, with 11 bases sitting between them. The CDR3 spans 12 residues. From germline, CDR1 is MGHDK and CDR2 SYGVNS. CDR3 protein: CASSAPFRTQYF. In nucleotides, the CDR3 is TGTGCCAGCAGTGCCCCTTTTCGAACGCAGTATTTT.

CDR3 residues: CASSRTPLPADTQYF. The CDR3 region has the DNA TGTGCCAGTAGTCGGACACCGCTACCGGCGGATACGCAGTATTTT. The chain carries TRBV19 and TRBJ2-3, with D tentatively TRBD1 (5 bases). The CDR3 consists of 15 residues. Trimming left V 5 bases short and J 6 bases short, with 18 bases between. The germline V gene has CDR1 LNHDA and CDR2 SQIVND (reference sequence).

This chain uses TRBV11-2 with TRBJ1-2; tentatively, D is TRBD1 (6 bases). This CDR3 spans 13 amino acids. V was shortened by 1 base and J by 4 bases, with 7 bases between the two germline ends. The germline CDR1 and CDR2 sequences are SGHAT and FQNNGV. For the CDR3, the DNA is TGTGCCAGCAGCTTAGGACAGGTCTATGGCTACACCTTC. Residues: CASSLGQVYGYTF.

The rearrangement links TRBV6-1 to TRBJ1-2; TRBD1 is a possible D gene (6 bases). V was trimmed by 4 bases and J by 3 bases, leaving 12 bases between them. Germline loops: CDR1 MNHNS, CDR2 SASEGT. This CDR3 has 14 amino acids. CDR3 DNA sequence: TGTGCCAGCAGTGCTACCAGGGGAGACTATGGCTACACCTTC. Amino acids: CASSATRGDYGYTF.

This chain connects TRBV10-3 to TRBJ2-5, with D maybe TRBD1 (5 bases). CDR3 length: 11 residues. Trimming shortened V by 8 bases and J by 1 base, and 5 bases separated the two germline ends. CDR1 is ENHRY and CDR2 is SYGVKD in the germline V gene. CDR3 residues: CAIGAQETQYF. The CDR3 DNA is TGTGCCATCGGGGCCCAAGAGACCCAGTACTTC.

This clone came up a few times. The V gene is TRBV30, the J gene TRBJ2-7; weak D call: TRBD2 (7 bases). Between the trimmed V and J ends, which lost 6 bases and 4 bases, there was a span of 16 bases. The CDR3 totals 13 residues. Germline V gene sequence: CDR1 GTSNPN, CDR2 SVGIG (reference sequence). CDR3 loop: CACIRGGLYEQYF. Written as DNA, the CDR3 is TGTGCCTGTATCAGGGGAGGGTTATACGAGCAGTACTTC.

Here the CDR3 DNA reads TGCAGCGTTGGTAAGGGGGCTAAAGAGACCCAGTACTTC. Amino acids: CSVGKGAKETQYF. The chain combines TRBV29-1 with TRBJ2-5; 7 bases are shared with TRBD1. The V gene end was trimmed by 4 bases and the J gene end by 3 bases; junction bases not matched to a gene: 5. Germline-derived CDR1 and CDR2 are SQVTM and ANQGSEA. This CDR3 is built from 13 residues.

This clone has only a few counts. V and J are TRBV7-9 and TRBJ2-1; 7 bases are a match to TRBD1. After removal of 4 bases from V and 10 bases from J, the junction contained 7 bases not matched to a gene. Looked up from germline, CDR1 is SEHNR and CDR2 is FQNEAQ (reference sequence). The CDR3 covers 13 residues. Here the CDR3 reads CASSYLEDREQFF. CDR3 nucleotides: TGTGCCAGCAGCTACCTGGAGGACAGGGAGCAGTTCTTC.

The chain employs TRBV5-6 and TRBJ2-7; D not certain. V was pared by 1 base and J by 2 bases, with 7 bases between. In germline, CDR1 is SGHDT, CDR2 YYEEEE. This CDR3 is 13 amino acids long. CDR3 DNA: TGTGCCAGCAGCTTGCGGATAACCTACGAGCAGTACTTC. Encoded protein: CASSLRITYEQYF.

The gene calls are TRBV7-2 and TRBJ1-2; D is undetermined. In germline, CDR1 is SGHTA, CDR2 FQGNSA. The germline V and J ends were trimmed by 5 bases and 6 bases, with 22 bases remaining between them. CDR3 length: 16 residues. Here the CDR3 reads CASSQTLFDGSHGYTF. The CDR3 DNA is TGTGCCAGCAGCCAGACCCTTTTCGACGGGAGTCATGGCTACACCTTC.

The chain links TRBV6-6 to TRBJ1-1, with unresolved D. Germline-derived CDR1 and CDR2 are MNHNY and SVGAGI (reference sequence). This CDR3 is built from 11 residues. V was trimmed by 5 bases and J by 2 bases, leaving 3 bases between them. CDR3 sequence reads: CASSPNTEAFF. CDR3 nucleotides: TGTGCCAGCAGTCCCAACACTGAAGCTTTCTTT.

The genes are TRBV7-2 and TRBJ2-2, with TRBD2 as a possible D gene (6 bases). Germline V gene data show CDR1 as SGHTA and CDR2 as FQGNSA. V lost 1 base and J 7 bases, leaving 16 bases between the germline ends. There are 16 residues in the CDR3. The DNA of the CDR3 is TGTGCCAGCAGCTTAGAGGCGGGATTAAAGGGCGGGGAGCTGTTTTTT. Translated, it gives CASSLEAGLKGGELFF.

The chain links TRBV7-9 to TRBJ2-3; tentatively, D is TRBD2 (5 bases). Trimming took 1 base from V and 0 from J, leaving 11 bases between them. Germline CDR1 and CDR2: SEHNR and FQNEAQ (reference sequence). CDR3 length: 16 residues. The chain's CDR3 is CASSLVVGVSTDTQYF. The CDR3 bases are TGTGCCAGCAGCTTAGTCGTCGGGGTTAGCACAGATACGCAGTATTTT.

The rearrangement uses TRBV9 and TRBJ2-1; TRBD2 agrees at 8 bases. Per germline, CDR1 SGDLS and CDR2 YYNGEE. This CDR3 region has 14 residues. V lost 3 bases and J lost 8; bases outside the gene matches: 7. CDR3 protein: CASSGSGRGDEQFF. CDR3 nucleotides: TGTGCCAGCAGCGGGAGCGGGAGAGGCGATGAGCAGTTCTTC.

This clone was observed a single time. This sequence joins TRBV6-5 and TRBJ1-5, with 9 bases matching TRBD1. Germline CDR1 MNHEY, CDR2 SVGAGI. With V trimmed by 8 bases and J by 6 bases, 8 bases remained unmatched. The CDR3 is made up of 14 amino acids. The CDR3 here is CASQEQGASQPQHF. The CDR3 DNA follows: TGTGCCAGCCAAGAACAGGGGGCAAGTCAGCCCCAGCATTTT.

This clone was counted only a few times. The V and J genes are TRBV5-1 and TRBJ1-1; D is possibly TRBD1 (5 bases). Germline values: CDR1 SGHRS, CDR2 YFSETQ. The V and J ends lost 0 bases and 8 bases respectively, with 8 bases between them. The CDR3 extends over 12 amino acids. The CDR3 here is CASSLEGPEAFF. The CDR3 coding sequence is TGCGCCAGCAGCTTGGAGGGACCAGAAGCTTTCTTT.

The chain combines TRBV28 with TRBJ2-7; 9 bases map to TRBD2. The CDR3 is 15 amino acids. The J segment lost 3 bases and the V segment lost 6 bases, leaving 9 bases of the junction unmatched. Germline V gene data show CDR1 as MDHEN and CDR2 as SYDVKM. CDR3 sequence: CASRPHSGSRYEQYF. In DNA form, the CDR3 reads TGTGCCAGCAGACCCCATAGCGGGAGCCGCTACGAGCAGTACTTC.

The chain carries TRBV9 and TRBJ1-3; D possibly corresponds to TRBD1 (6 bases). CDR3 length: 16 amino acids. Germline loops: CDR1 SGDLS, CDR2 YYNGEE. Trimming shortened V by 2 bases and J by 0 bases, and 12 bases separated the two germline ends. The CDR3 region has the DNA TGTGCCAGCAGCGTCCGGGACACCCCCTCTGGAAACACCATATATTTT. It is translated as CASSVRDTPSGNTIYF.

This clone was seen just once. The chain is built from TRBV2 and TRBJ1-3; 7 bases align to TRBD1. Germline V lookup: CDR1 SNHLY, CDR2 FYNNEI. The CDR3 is made up of 15 amino acids. V lost 6 bases to trimming and J lost 2 bases; unmatched junction nucleotides: 7. This CDR3 reads CASRRTQGTGNTIYF. The CDR3 DNA reads as TGTGCCAGCAGGAGGACACAGGGGACTGGAAACACCATATATTTT.

This rearrangement joins TRBV2 to TRBJ1-5, with D possibly matching TRBD1 (5 bases). This CDR3 has 13 residues. Deletions cut 7 bases from V and 2 bases from J, with 9 bases between. Germline V gives CDR1 SNHLY, CDR2 FYNNEI. DNA for the CDR3: TGTGCCAGCATGGGGCAGGGCAATCAGCCCCAGCATTTT. It translates to CASMGQGNQPQHF.

This chain joins TRBV19 and TRBJ1-5; possibly TRBD1 for D (5 bases). V shed 3 bases and J shed 6 bases, with 15 bases lying between them. The CDR3 loop spans 15 amino acids. CDR1 LNHDA and CDR2 SQIVND come from the germline V gene (reference sequence). The CDR3 bases are TGTGCCAGTAGTATGGGACCAAATCCAGGTCAGCCCCAGCATTTT. Protein sequence: CASSMGPNPGQPQHF.